The rows below give T cell receptor beta chains drawn from one sample of a study of cytomegalovirus exposure and HLA in healthy donors. The assay was immunoSEQ multiplex PCR, and TCRdb's table has in-frame clones only and misses some. The sample has some 140,000 clones, around 80% seen once. Material for sequencing was PBMCs. The receptor set was obtained from a woman in her 50s in good health and CMV-seropositive. Both conserved end residues are trimmed from each CDR3. Each record gives: clone size, V gene, D gene, J gene, CDR3 protein. A D gene is named only where the DNA matches it firmly. Where a row states a size, it is once, few, many or the class of an expanded clone; other rows omit it.

clone size: .; V gene: TRBV27; D gene: .; J gene: TRBJ2-6; CDR3 protein: ASRRAGTSGANVLT
clone size: .; V gene: TRBV10-3; D gene: .; J gene: TRBJ1-6; CDR3 protein: AISDIRRGSNSPLH
clone size: .; V gene: TRBV7-8; D gene: TRBD1; J gene: TRBJ1-5; CDR3 protein: ASSRQGFGNQPQH
clone size: .; V gene: TRBV4-2; D gene: TRBD1; J gene: TRBJ2-7; CDR3 protein: ASSQDRGTGSHEQY
clone size: .; V gene: TRBV6-5; D gene: .; J gene: TRBJ2-7; CDR3 protein: ASSYGTRGVIEQY
clone size: .; V gene: TRBV18; D gene: TRBD1; J gene: TRBJ1-1; CDR3 protein: ASSPGGQEAMNTEAF
clone size: .; V gene: TRBV30; D gene: .; J gene: TRBJ1-5; CDR3 protein: AWTRGSNQPQH
clone size: .; V gene: TRBV25-1; D gene: .; J gene: TRBJ1-3; CDR3 protein: ASSEYLTGRSGNTIY
clone size: .; V gene: TRBV5-1; D gene: TRBD1; J gene: TRBJ1-1; CDR3 protein: ASSLTGEGTEAF
clone size: .; V gene: TRBV30; D gene: .; J gene: TRBJ2-7; CDR3 protein: AWMRDRGGEQY
clone size: .; V gene: TRBV5-1; D gene: .; J gene: TRBJ2-1; CDR3 protein: ASDQGTPTDEQF
clone size: .; V gene: TRBV28; D gene: .; J gene: TRBJ1-5; CDR3 protein: ASSRVSNQPQH
clone size: .; V gene: TRBV14; D gene: TRBD2; J gene: TRBJ2-1; CDR3 protein: ASSGLAGGRDEQF
clone size: .; V gene: TRBV7-2; D gene: .; J gene: TRBJ1-2; CDR3 protein: ASSVIQGSGYT
clone size: .; V gene: TRBV6-5; D gene: .; J gene: TRBJ1-6; CDR3 protein: ASSYGRTYSPLH
clone size: .; V gene: TRBV4-2; D gene: TRBD1; J gene: TRBJ1-5; CDR3 protein: ASSQEDRVYQPQH
clone size: .; V gene: TRBV7-8; D gene: .; J gene: TRBJ1-6; CDR3 protein: ASSSGPSKFSPLH
clone size: .; V gene: TRBV7-7; D gene: .; J gene: TRBJ2-2; CDR3 protein: ASSLGQGLDTGELF
clone size: .; V gene: TRBV29-1; D gene: .; J gene: TRBJ2-6; CDR3 protein: SVGVGANVLT
clone size: .; V gene: TRBV5-1; D gene: .; J gene: TRBJ1-2; CDR3 protein: ASSEEVGYGYT
clone size: .; V gene: TRBV28; D gene: .; J gene: TRBJ1-5; CDR3 protein: ASRRPLGGSNQPQH
clone size: .; V gene: TRBV7-6; D gene: TRBD1; J gene: TRBJ1-1; CDR3 protein: ASSLGGTGPEAF
clone size: .; V gene: TRBV6-5; D gene: TRBD1; J gene: TRBJ2-3; CDR3 protein: ASSYKTGFGDTQY
clone size: .; V gene: TRBV9; D gene: TRBD1; J gene: TRBJ2-7; CDR3 protein: ASSVEGQASEQY
clone size: .; V gene: TRBV6-6; D gene: TRBD2; J gene: TRBJ2-7; CDR3 protein: ASSYPPGGPMYEQY
clone size: .; V gene: TRBV28; D gene: .; J gene: TRBJ1-3; CDR3 protein: ASSLKASGGGNTIY
clone size: .; V gene: TRBV9; D gene: .; J gene: TRBJ2-7; CDR3 protein: ASSEGTPLHEQY
clone size: .; V gene: TRBV29-1; D gene: TRBD2; J gene: TRBJ2-1; CDR3 protein: SVGGSSYNEQF
clone size: .; V gene: TRBV2; D gene: TRBD1; J gene: TRBJ1-5; CDR3 protein: ASSEGEQGRQPQH
clone size: .; V gene: TRBV5-1; D gene: .; J gene: TRBJ2-6; CDR3 protein: ASSLDGRGANVLT
clone size: .; V gene: TRBV28; D gene: .; J gene: TRBJ2-1; CDR3 protein: ASTSDSSEQF
clone size: .; V gene: TRBV11-2; D gene: TRBD1; J gene: TRBJ2-7; CDR3 protein: ASSLDQGDEQY
clone size: few; V gene: TRBV12-5; D gene: .; J gene: TRBJ2-7; CDR3 protein: ASGLGSPYEQY
clone size: .; V gene: TRBV5-8; D gene: TRBD1; J gene: TRBJ2-5; CDR3 protein: ASSFDRGQETQY
clone size: .; V gene: TRBV9; D gene: TRBD2; J gene: TRBJ2-3; CDR3 protein: ASGEVAGDTQY
clone size: .; V gene: TRBV27; D gene: .; J gene: TRBJ2-2; CDR3 protein: ASSWQANTGELF
clone size: .; V gene: TRBV5-1; D gene: .; J gene: TRBJ1-1; CDR3 protein: ASSLGPGDTPNTEAF
clone size: .; V gene: TRBV19; D gene: TRBD1; J gene: TRBJ1-2; CDR3 protein: ASSPPDRYGYT
clone size: .; V gene: TRBV9; D gene: .; J gene: TRBJ2-2; CDR3 protein: ASSVVEGANTGELF
clone size: .; V gene: TRBV7-8; D gene: .; J gene: TRBJ1-2; CDR3 protein: ASSLVGGLNYGYT
clone size: few; V gene: TRBV11-2; D gene: TRBD1; J gene: TRBJ2-1; CDR3 protein: ASSSRDRANNEQF
clone size: .; V gene: TRBV11-2; D gene: .; J gene: TRBJ2-7; CDR3 protein: ASSLGSGEQY
clone size: .; V gene: TRBV5-8; D gene: TRBD1; J gene: TRBJ1-6; CDR3 protein: ASSQRQGNSPLH
clone size: .; V gene: TRBV5-4; D gene: TRBD1; J gene: TRBJ2-1; CDR3 protein: ASSLPGQSYNEQF
clone size: few; V gene: TRBV7-3; D gene: .; J gene: TRBJ2-1; CDR3 protein: ASSLTPGPHEQF
clone size: few; V gene: TRBV7-9; D gene: .; J gene: TRBJ1-5; CDR3 protein: ASTSAGVSQH
clone size: .; V gene: TRBV9; D gene: .; J gene: TRBJ2-2; CDR3 protein: ASSVGLQGIGELF
clone size: .; V gene: TRBV5-1; D gene: TRBD2; J gene: TRBJ2-1; CDR3 protein: ASSLGGARGAENEQF
clone size: .; V gene: TRBV13; D gene: .; J gene: TRBJ1-6; CDR3 protein: ASSKGTNSNSPLH
clone size: .; V gene: TRBV5-1; D gene: TRBD2; J gene: TRBJ2-5; CDR3 protein: ASSPSTSGAETQY
clone size: once; V gene: TRBV5-1; D gene: TRBD2; J gene: TRBJ2-2; CDR3 protein: ASSLGVAGSTTGELF
clone size: .; V gene: TRBV5-6; D gene: .; J gene: TRBJ2-7; CDR3 protein: ASSLGPGLGEQY
clone size: .; V gene: TRBV6-5; D gene: .; J gene: TRBJ1-1; CDR3 protein: ASRQQGPNTEAF
clone size: .; V gene: TRBV5-8; D gene: .; J gene: TRBJ2-7; CDR3 protein: ASETTQAYEQY
clone size: .; V gene: TRBV11-2; D gene: TRBD1; J gene: TRBJ1-4; CDR3 protein: ASSLMGQTNEKLF
clone size: once; V gene: TRBV7-9; D gene: TRBD1; J gene: TRBJ2-1; CDR3 protein: ASSLGYRGIGNEQF
clone size: .; V gene: TRBV6-5; D gene: TRBD1; J gene: TRBJ2-7; CDR3 protein: ASSTDRGSEQY